This TCR beta chain was obtained from a study of Ad26.COV2.S vaccination and SARS-CoV-2 variants. Study findings and constraints: Across vaccine and placebo recipients, the breadth of non-spike TCRs was similar.

The sample's treatment: approximately 18 received Ad26.COV2.S at low or high dose, single or two shots; roughly 5 received placebo; per-sample allocation not given. The investigators took samples on day 63 after the first vaccine or placebo injection. Its platform was an Ad26 vector, and its expressed antigen was Wuhan-strain SARS-CoV-2 spike. As concerns this clone: As yet, its antigen is unknown.

CDR1 is SGHRS and CDR2 is YFSETQ in the germline V gene. After removal of 2 bases from V and 1 base from J, the junction contained 7 bases not matched to a gene. The CDR3 runs 16 residues. Repertoires were generated with immunoSEQ multiplex PCR, while TCRdb's copy carries only in-frame clones and drops some. The sample consists of some 250,000 clones, around nine tenths of them appearing once. Specimen: peripheral blood, collected in a trial of Ad26.COV2.S vaccine versus placebo. This clonotype originated in a person between 18 and 65 years old who received the Ad26.COV2.S COVID-19 vaccine or a placebo. The chain employs TRBV5-1 and TRBJ2-5, with 8 positions matching TRBD2. In nucleotides, the CDR3 is TGCGCCAGCAGCTTCGGAGTAGCGGGGCCCCAAGAGACCCAGTACTTC. Its translation: CASSFGVAGPQETQYF.